This TCR beta chain was retrieved from a study of blood T cell repertoires in COVID-19. Study-wide background: Material from acute and convalescent COVID-19 was sourced from the United States, Italy and Spain.

Method: immunoSEQ multiplex PCR; TCRdb's copy keeps in-frame clones and lacks some. The sample holds approximately 190,000 clones, under 85% seen once. This CDR3 contains 15 residues. Trimming cost V 6 bases and J 5 bases; bases outside gene matches: 7. Germline V gene lookup returns CDR1 MNHEY and CDR2 SMNVEV (reference sequence). Material for sequencing was peripheral blood. The sequence was collected from a woman in her forties with acute or convalescent COVID-19. This chain uses TRBV27 with TRBJ1-5; 10 bases are shared with TRBD1. The CDR3 sequence is CASSPGTGADQPQHF. CDR3 DNA sequence: TGTGCCAGCAGCCCAGGGACAGGGGCCGATCAGCCCCAGCATTTT.